This T cell receptor beta chain was captured by sequencing in a study of response to subunit inactivated influenza vaccine. TCRdb re-analysed the RT-PCR reads in MiXCR, keeping a single row per CDR3 protein. The data hold roughly 700,000 distinct CDR3 sequences, with around a sixth observed a single time. The junction had 6 bases not matched to a gene; V was cut back by 11 bases and J by 5 bases. The CDR3 spans 12 residues. The germline CDR1 and CDR2 sequences are ENHRY and SYGVKD. Here the sequenced sample was PBMCs from blood, taken about 12 days after vaccination. The clonotype originates from a man aged 50 to 59 who received an inactivated influenza vaccine. V is TRBV10-3 and J is TRBJ2-3, with 8 bases identical to TRBD2. The CDR3 is CASGTREDTQYF. CDR3 sequence (DNA): TGTGCCTCCGGGACTAGGGAAGATACGCAGTATTTT.